This TCR beta chain originates from a study of blood T cell repertoires in COVID-19. The CDR3 is made up of 21 amino acids. Germline V CDR1 and CDR2: GTSNPN, SVGIG (reference sequence). Trimming removed 2 bases at V and 0 bases at J, with 29 bases between. Clones were sequenced by immunoSEQ multiplex PCR, and TCRdb holds only the in-frame ones, with some missing. Among tens of thousands of clones listed, more than 60% were seen once. The receptor comes from a human donor in a cohort sampled during active COVID-19. Sequencing was carried out using peripheral blood. This rearrangement joins TRBV30 to TRBJ1-5; D is undetermined. The CDR3 protein is CAWSPRSHTVAGPNSNQPQHF. CDR3 DNA: TGTGCCTGGAGTCCCAGGTCACACACCGTGGCGGGCCCGAATAGCAATCAGCCCCAGCATTTT.